This T cell receptor (beta chain) was observed in a study of untreated major depressive disorder. The assay was immunoSEQ multiplex PCR, and TCRdb's table has in-frame clones only and misses some. The sample includes approximately 20,000 clones, roughly 90% of them seen just once. The CDR3 is 13 amino acids. J was trimmed by 2 bases and V by 4 bases; bases with no gene match: 2. Germline V lookup: CDR1 KGHSH, CDR2 LQKENI. Blood, 30 to 35 ml, was drawn into EDTA tubes. CD4+ T cells were isolated from thawed PBMCs by magnetic negative selection. Only a few counts were recorded for this clone. Its antigen is still unknown. Overall study results and limits: A comparatively small sample limits the generalizability of these findings. Sequencing comparisons covered only three preselected Vbeta families. Compared with controls, depressed patients showed more TRBV05-01 (Vbeta 5.1) usage in CD4+ T cells.

The origin of this receptor is a woman aged 40 to 55 with major depressive disorder. The sequenced sample was CD4+ T cells from PBMCs. This chain uses TRBV18 with TRBJ2-7; 7 bases align to TRBD1. The DNA of the CDR3 is TGTGCCAGCTCACTCGGGACAGCCTACGAGCAGTACTTC. Residues: CASSLGTAYEQYF.